This T cell receptor (beta chain) was obtained from a study of breast tumors, draining lymph nodes, adjacent tissues. General study results and limits: Data only fit, rather than demonstrated, lymph node origin of most tumor T cells. Tumor and nontumor repertoires were significantly more similar in luminal-like than in basal-like breast cancer. Most tumor T cells seemingly derive from lymph node, then expand in tumor.

From the multiplex PCR reads, TCRdb called clonotypes with MiXCR, one entry per CDR3 protein. This sample has hundreds of thousands of distinct CDR3 sequences, with roughly 32% found just once. This clonotype was counted only a few times. Its antigen is currently unknown. It may be a read error: a sequence one base away is much more abundant. The lymph nodes were axillary draining lymph nodes from breast cancer patients. The germline CDR1 and CDR2 sequences are SGHKS and YYEKEE (reference sequence). The CDR3 is made up of 14 amino acids. This clonotype was sampled from a female donor with breast cancer. Some clones in this sample may be carry-over from other donors' samples. The V gene is TRBV5-5, the J gene TRBJ2-2; 8 bases are a match to TRBD2. The sample was axillary lymph node tissue. CDR3 DNA: TGTGCCAGCAGAGCGGGAGTTAACACCGGGGAGCTGCTTTTT. Translated: CASRAGVNTGELLF.